This T cell receptor (beta chain) appears in the sequencing data of a study of OX40 agonist ivuxolimab in advanced cancers. Turning to the overall study: The costimulatory receptor OX40 (CD134) was targeted by ivuxolimab, a fully human IgG2 agonistic monoclonal antibody. Intravenous ivuxolimab was administered to patients every 2 weeks at six dose levels: 0.01, 0.1, 0.3, 1.5, 3 and 10 mg/kg. Of the approximately 50 dose-escalation patients, hepatocellular carcinoma was present in about 20, melanoma in approximately 15, renal cell carcinoma in 9 and head and neck cancer in 9. The dose-escalation cohort was 82.7% male with a mean age of around 64 years, ranging from 23 to 79. Patients were allowed to have had prior anti-PD-1, anti-PD-L1 or anti-CTLA-4 therapy, and around 40% of the dose-escalation patients had previously received checkpoint inhibitors. Partial responses were achieved by three dose-escalation patients, of whom one had hepatocellular carcinoma and two had cutaneous melanoma. Peripheral TCRbeta sequencing aimed to test whether ivuxolimab altered TCR sequence diversity and caused clonal T-cell expansion. The paper covers the monotherapy dose-escalation part of the phase I ivuxolimab trial, which included N ≈ 50 patients.

Details on this clone: Its antigen is currently not known. Nothing much larger sits one base from this clone, and base qualities are not available.

Genomic DNA was isolated from the sorted cells so that the TCRbeta CDR3 region could be sequenced. TCRbeta CDR3 regions were sequenced using the immunoSEQ Assay. The immuneACCESS repertoire file appears here via TCRdb, limited to in-frame rearrangements. These files lack a portion of the clones; in checked studies, under half of the deficit traces to unresolved V genes, and the cause of the others is not known. In this sample the table shows around 41,000 clones, just under 85% of which occur a single time. Together, the top ten hold around 2.7% of the sample. Paper-wide results and their limitations: After ivuxolimab, expanded clones were on average more numerous among CD8+ T cells than among CD4+ T cells. Low levels of normalized T-cell clonal expansion were also shown by some nonresponding patients. The antigen specificity of the peripheral T cells that underwent clonal expansion was not determined. In the 0.1-3.0 mg/kg groups, partial responders were among the patients with the lowest normalized peripheral clonal expansion, particularly in CD8+ T cells. At doses of 0.1 to 3.0 mg/kg, clonal expansion of both CD4+ and CD8+ T cells in blood was seen between baseline and week 6.

Patients with a history of autoimmune disease or receiving systemic immunosuppression were excluded from the trial. Peripheral blood for TCR sequencing was drawn from every dose cohort at baseline, at cycle 4 day 1 and at cycle 7 day 1. The samples were drawn from a first-in-human, open-label, multicenter phase I dose-escalation trial of ivuxolimab. Adults with locally advanced or metastatic melanoma, renal cell carcinoma, hepatocellular carcinoma or head and neck squamous cell carcinoma were enrolled in the trial. Before TCR sequencing, CD4+ T cells and CD8+ T cells were sorted from peripheral blood as separate populations. Sequences LNHDA (CDR1) and SQIVND (CDR2) are obtained from the germline V gene (reference sequence). A distance of 13 bases separates the germline ends of V and J, which lose 4 bases and 3 bases respectively. The CDR3 runs 14 amino acids, cysteine and phenylalanine included. CDR3 DNA is the only sequence kept; it has 42 bases, read in frame from the first base.

The origin of this receptor is an adult with an advanced solid tumor such as melanoma, head and neck, liver or kidney cancer. The V and J genes are TRBV19 and TRBJ2-7, with the D gene possibly TRBD1 or TRBD2, each one fitting 5 bases. Specimen: CD4+ or CD8+ T cells sorted from blood, collected in a trial of the OX40 agonist ivuxolimab. In nucleotides, the sequence is TGTGCCAGTAGTAAGGGGACCGTACTCTACGAGCAGTACTTC. The encoded protein is CASSKGTVLYEQYF.